This T cell receptor beta chain is from a study of type 1 and type 2 diabetes patients. Study background: Donors were type 1 diabetes, type 2 diabetes, or nondiabetic controls. General study points: With limited T2D and control samples, some T1D-only expanded clones may not be T1D-specific.

About this clonotype: Its antigen is still unknown.

PCR was run on genomic DNA. A primer set of 30 forward and 13 reverse primers amplified the CDR3. TCRdb passed the multiplex PCR reads through MiXCR, listing each CDR3 protein once. The sample lists 270,000 or so distinct CDR3 sequences; around 47% were seen once. Ten milliliters of peripheral blood were drawn from each donor. V lost 2 bases and J 4 bases, leaving 11 bases between the germline ends. This CDR3 spans 14 amino acids. The germline V gene encodes CDR1 LNHDA and CDR2 SQIVND (reference sequence). The material sequenced was peripheral blood mononuclear cells (PBMCs). This clonotype was obtained from a man younger than 30 with type 2 diabetes. The V gene is TRBV19, the J gene TRBJ1-1; weak D call: TRBD1 (6 bases). Here the CDR3 reads CASSIRGASTEAFF. CDR3 sequence (DNA): TGTGCCAGTAGTATAAGGGGGGCGAGCACTGAAGCTTTCTTT.